What follows describes a single T cell receptor (beta chain). The germline V and J ends were trimmed by 0 bases and 4 bases, with 10 bases remaining between them. The CDR3 is 15 residues long. Germline assignment: CDR1 SGDLS and CDR2 YYNGEE. The data derive from a study of control samples from healthy donors and cancer patients. Assay: immunoSEQ multiplex PCR; the TCRdb copy retains only in-frame clones and omits some. The sample holds about 94,000 clones, approximately 90% seen once. The specimen sequenced was blood. The receptor comes from a woman under 30 in good health. The chain uses TRBV9 and TRBJ1-4; D is unclear. CDR3: CASSVGPGDNEKLFF. CDR3 DNA: TGTGCCAGCAGCGTAGGGCCAGGAGATAATGAAAAACTGTTTTTT.